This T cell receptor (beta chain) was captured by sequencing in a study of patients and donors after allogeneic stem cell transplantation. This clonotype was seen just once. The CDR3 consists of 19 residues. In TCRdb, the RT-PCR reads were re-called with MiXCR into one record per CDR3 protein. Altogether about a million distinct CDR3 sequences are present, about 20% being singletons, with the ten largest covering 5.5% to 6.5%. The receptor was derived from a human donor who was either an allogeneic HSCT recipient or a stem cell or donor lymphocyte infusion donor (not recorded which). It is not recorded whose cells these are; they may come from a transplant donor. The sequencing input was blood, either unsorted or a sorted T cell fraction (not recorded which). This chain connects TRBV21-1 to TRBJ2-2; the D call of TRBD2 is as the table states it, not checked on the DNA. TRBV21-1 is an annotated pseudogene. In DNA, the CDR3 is TGTGCCAGCAGCAAAGATTTTGCATTGAGGAGGTTTGACACCGGGGAGCTGTTTTTT. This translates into CASSKDFALRRFDTGELFF.